A selection of T cell receptor beta chains follows, all from one sample in a study. TCRdb reanalysed the RT-PCR reads using MiXCR and keeps one entry per CDR3 protein. The sample holds more than 600,000 distinct CDR3 sequences, 13% to 15% seen once. The sequenced sample was memory CD4+ T cells from blood. These receptors all stem from a female donor in good health, serving as a healthy control. Both conserved end residues are part of each CDR3. Fields, in order: J gene, V gene, clone size, D gene, CDR3 DNA, CDR3 protein. A D gene is named only where the DNA matches it firmly. Where a row states a size, it is once, few, many or the class of an expanded clone; other rows omit it.

TRBJ1-1 | TRBV28 | few | . | TGTGCCAGCAGTTTACTGGGACAGAACACTGAAGCTTTCTTT | CASSLLGQNTEAFF
TRBJ1-2 | TRBV29-1 | . | . | TGCAGCGTTCAGGGTGTGGGGGGCTACACCTTC | CSVQGVGGYTF
TRBJ2-7 | TRBV20-1 | few | TRBD2 | TGCAGTGCTAGAGATGGGACTAAGGGACCCTACGAGCAGTACTTC | CSARDGTKGPYEQYF
TRBJ1-1 | TRBV20-1 | . | . | TGCAGTGCTACCAGGGGAAACACTGAAGCTTTCTTT | CSATRGNTEAFF
TRBJ1-1 | TRBV6-1 | . | . | TGTGCCAGCAGTGCGGGGCAGCAAAATGAAGCTTTCTTT | CASSAGQQNEAFF
TRBJ1-5 | TRBV11-2 | . | . | TGTGCCAGCAGCTCCGGGGACAATCAGCCCCAGCATTTT | CASSSGDNQPQHF
TRBJ2-7 | TRBV5-5 | few | . | TGTGCCAGCAGCTTGGTTCCAGACTCGATTACCTACGAGCAGTACTTC | CASSLVPDSITYEQYF
TRBJ1-1 | TRBV9 | few | . | TGTGCCAGCAGCGGGCCGGGGGTGGCACCCGAAGCTTTCTTT | CASSGPGVAPEAFF
TRBJ1-1 | TRBV20-1 | . | TRBD1 | TGCAGTGCCCAAGACAGGGCTACTGAAGCTTTCTTT | CSAQDRATEAFF
TRBJ1-2 | TRBV30 | . | . | TGTGCCTGGAGTTCTCAGGGTTTCAATGGCTACACCTTC | CAWSSQGFNGYTF
TRBJ1-1 | TRBV11-2 | once | . | TGTGCCAGCAGCTTAGATTCGGGACTCCGGGGCACTGAAGCTTTCTTT | CASSLDSGLRGTEAFF
TRBJ2-7 | TRBV6-5 | few | . | TGTGCCACCAATTATGTTGACAATTGGAGCTCCTACGAGCAGTACTTC | CATNYVDNWSSYEQYF
TRBJ2-3 | TRBV7-7 | many | . | TGTGCCAGCAGCCTTAACGGAGGTCGGGGAGATACGCAGTATTTT | CASSLNGGRGDTQYF
TRBJ2-1 | TRBV7-2 | few | . | TGTGCCAGCAGGGGGAACCCTTACAATGAGCAGTTCTTC | CASRGNPYNEQFF
TRBJ1-1 | TRBV18 | few | . | TGTGCCAGCTCACCTTCGGGGACGAACACTGAAGCTTTCTTT | CASSPSGTNTEAFF
TRBJ1-2 | TRBV5-6 | few | . | TGTGCCAGCAGGTGGGAGCAGGCAGCCTATGGCTACACCTTC | CASRWEQAAYGYTF
TRBJ2-1 | TRBV7-8 | . | TRBD2 | TGTGCCAGCAGTCGAACTAGCGGGAGAGGGGGAGACAATGAGCAGTTCTTC | CASSRTSGRGGDNEQFF
TRBJ1-2 | TRBV27 | many | TRBD1 | TGTGCCAGCAGGCCACGACAGGGCCTTAACTATGGCTACACCTTC | CASRPRQGLNYGYTF
TRBJ2-7 | TRBV18 | many | TRBD2 | TGTGCCAGCTCACCGGCGGGAGGGCCTTACGAGCAGTACTTC | CASSPAGGPYEQYF
TRBJ2-5 | TRBV9 | . | . | TGTGCCAGCAGCGTAGGGCCCACCACTGGAGAGACCCAGTACTTC | CASSVGPTTGETQYF
TRBJ1-2 | TRBV7-9 | . | . | TGTGCCAGCAGCTTACAGCGGGGCGGCTATGGCTACACCTTC | CASSLQRGGYGYTF
TRBJ1-1 | TRBV29-1 | . | TRBD1 | TGCAGCGCGGACAGGGCGGGCACTGAAGCTTTCTTT | CSADRAGTEAFF
TRBJ2-2 | TRBV24-1 | . | . | TGTGCCCCCTCGGACTTCTCGAACACCGGGGAGCTGTTTTTT | CAPSDFSNTGELFF
TRBJ2-2 | TRBV3-1 | many | TRBD1 | TGTGCCAGCAGCCCACAGGGGTCATACACCGGGGAGCTGTTTTTT | CASSPQGSYTGELFF
TRBJ2-5 | TRBV20-1 | few | . | TGCAGTGCACCACCCGGGGGGCCCGGGAGGGAGACCCAGTACTTC | CSAPPGGPGRETQYF
TRBJ2-2 | TRBV7-3 | . | . | TGTGCCAGCAGCCGTGACAGGGAGCTGTTTTTT | CASSRDRELFF
TRBJ2-1 | TRBV12-5 | few | TRBD2 | TGTGCTAGTGGTTTGGTACCCGGCCTATCGACTAGCGGGAGGGCCGGAACCTACAATGAGCAGTTCTTC | CASGLVPGLSTSGRAGTYNEQFF
TRBJ1-3 | TRBV12-3/TRBV12-4 | few | . | TGTGCCAGCAGCACAACAGAGATGGGCACCATATATTTT | CASSTTEMGTIYF
TRBJ2-3 | TRBV10-3 | . | . | TGTGCCATCAATGGGGTTTCAGATACGCAGTATTTT | CAINGVSDTQYF
TRBJ1-1 | TRBV11-2 | . | . | TGTGCCAGCACCCGTCAGGGCTGGACTGAAGCTTTCTTT | CASTRQGWTEAFF
TRBJ1-4 | TRBV7-9 | few | . | TGTGCCAGCAGCCGGCCAGAAACTAATGAAAAACTGTTTTTT | CASSRPETNEKLFF
TRBJ2-3 | TRBV6-1 | many | TRBD2 | TGTGCCAGCAGTGGGACTAGCGGGAGAACAGATACGCAGTATTTT | CASSGTSGRTDTQYF
TRBJ1-4 | TRBV6-2/TRBV6-3 | . | . | TGTGCCAGCAGGCGGACGCTGGAAGAAAAACTGTTTTTT | CASRRTLEEKLFF
TRBJ2-1 | TRBV7-7 | . | . | TGTGCTAGCAGCGCGGGGGGACAGGCGTTCAATGAGCAGTTCTTC | CASSAGGQAFNEQFF
TRBJ2-3 | TRBV5-1 | few | . | TGCGCCAGCTGTTCGAGGGACTCCACAGATACGCAGTATTTT | CASCSRDSTDTQYF
TRBJ1-4 | TRBV7-2 | many | . | TGTGCCAGCAGCGCCAGCACTAATGAAAAACTGTTTTTT | CASSASTNEKLFF
TRBJ1-2 | TRBV6-5 | few | TRBD1 | TGTGCCAGCAGTCTTACAGGGGGCGCGATACCCGGATATGGCTACACCTTC | CASSLTGGAIPGYGYTF
TRBJ2-2 | TRBV6-6 | . | . | TGTGCCAGCTGGTGGGGGGTCGCGAACACCGGGGAGCTGTTTTTT | CASWWGVANTGELFF
TRBJ2-7 | TRBV20-1 | . | TRBD2 | TGCAGTGCTAGAGGCCAGGGACAGCCCGGGACTAGCGTCTACGAGCAGTACTTC | CSARGQGQPGTSVYEQYF
TRBJ2-5 | TRBV20-1 | . | TRBD1 | TGCAGTGCTAGACGACTCGGACAGGGACCGGTCCAAGAGACCCAGTACTTC | CSARRLGQGPVQETQYF
TRBJ1-2 | TRBV6-1 | few | . | TGTGCCAGCAGTGAAGCGGTGACACGGAGAGACTATGGCTACACCTTC | CASSEAVTRRDYGYTF
TRBJ1-2 | TRBV29-1 | many | TRBD1 | TGCAGCGTTAACCAGGGGGTCTATGGCTACACCTTC | CSVNQGVYGYTF
TRBJ1-2 | TRBV29-1 | many | . | TGCAGCGTTGTCTCGGCAGGGTATGGCTACACCTTC | CSVVSAGYGYTF
TRBJ2-5 | TRBV5-4 | few | TRBD1 | TGTGCCAGCAGCCAGACGCAGGGGGACAGAGAGACCCAGTACTTC | CASSQTQGDRETQYF
TRBJ1-1 | TRBV29-1 | few | . | TGCAGCGGCCAACAGGGAGAGGTGACTGAAGCTTTCTTT | CSGQQGEVTEAFF
TRBJ1-5 | TRBV12-3/TRBV12-4 | . | . | TGTGCCAGCAGGGCCGATTGGGGTCAGCCCCAGCATTTT | CASRADWGQPQHF
TRBJ1-1 | TRBV27 | . | . | TGTGCCAGCAGTTTCCAACAGAGCACTGAAGCTTTCTTT | CASSFQQSTEAFF
TRBJ1-1 | TRBV6-2/TRBV6-3 | . | TRBD1 | TGTGCCAGCAGTGAGACAGGGGCAGCTTTCTTT | CASSETGAAFF
TRBJ2-7 | TRBV20-1 | . | TRBD1 | TGCAGTGCCTCCGGGACAGGGGCTGGCGAGCAGTACTTC | CSASGTGAGEQYF
TRBJ1-3 | TRBV6-2/TRBV6-3 | . | . | TGTGCCAGCAGCGGTGGAGCCCTCTCTGGAAACACCATATATTTT | CASSGGALSGNTIYF
TRBJ2-7 | TRBV6-6 | many | . | TGTGCCAGCAGTTCCGCCTTAAGATACGAGCAGTACTTC | CASSSALRYEQYF
TRBJ2-3 | TRBV7-9 | few | . | TGTGCCGACGAACACACGCCTAGCACAGATACGCAGTATTTT | CADEHTPSTDTQYF
TRBJ2-1 | TRBV7-8 | . | TRBD2 | TGTGCCAGCAGCCCGCGGGGGGGCCAAAACAATGAGCAGTTCTTC | CASSPRGGQNNEQFF